This T cell receptor (beta chain) was profiled in a study of technical replicates of blood from several donors. Assay: immunoSEQ multiplex PCR; the TCRdb copy retains only in-frame clones and omits some. The sample holds 60,000 to 90,000 clones; roughly 97% are singletons and the top ten take around 0.2%. Germline V gene sequence: CDR1 SGHDT, CDR2 YYEEEE. V shed 2 bases and J 6 bases; nucleotides not matched to a gene: 10. The CDR3 is made up of 15 amino acids. The sequenced sample was T cells isolated from PBMCs. The V and J genes are TRBV5-6 and TRBJ1-1, with 7 bases that match TRBD1. The source of this sequence is a human donor in good health. CDR3 sequence: CASSFGGLGGAEAFF. The CDR3, as DNA: TGTGCCAGCAGCTTCGGTGGGTTAGGGGGCGCTGAAGCTTTCTTT.